What follows is one T cell receptor beta chain and its context. The sample is drawn from a study of CD4 and CD8 cells across lung adenocarcinoma regions. Samples came from patients with localized non-small cell lung adenocarcinoma. TCRdb re-analysed the PCR reads in MiXCR, keeping a single row per CDR3 protein. This sample has around 20,000 distinct CDR3 sequences, with approximately 49% found just once. The sequencing input was CD8+ T cells from the center of a lung tumor. The sequence was collected from a female donor with lung adenocarcinoma. The CD4 and CD8 labels of this study may be unreliable.

In DNA form, the CDR3 reads TGTGCCAGCAGTTGGGGAGCCGGAGACCCAGATACGCAGTATTTT. This sequence encodes CASSWGAGDPDTQYF. This chain uses TRBV6-5 with TRBJ2-3, with D possibly being TRBD2 (5 bases). This CDR3 has 15 amino acids. Trimming removed 4 bases from V and 4 bases from J, with 15 bases in between. Germline V gives CDR1 MNHEY, CDR2 SVGAGI.